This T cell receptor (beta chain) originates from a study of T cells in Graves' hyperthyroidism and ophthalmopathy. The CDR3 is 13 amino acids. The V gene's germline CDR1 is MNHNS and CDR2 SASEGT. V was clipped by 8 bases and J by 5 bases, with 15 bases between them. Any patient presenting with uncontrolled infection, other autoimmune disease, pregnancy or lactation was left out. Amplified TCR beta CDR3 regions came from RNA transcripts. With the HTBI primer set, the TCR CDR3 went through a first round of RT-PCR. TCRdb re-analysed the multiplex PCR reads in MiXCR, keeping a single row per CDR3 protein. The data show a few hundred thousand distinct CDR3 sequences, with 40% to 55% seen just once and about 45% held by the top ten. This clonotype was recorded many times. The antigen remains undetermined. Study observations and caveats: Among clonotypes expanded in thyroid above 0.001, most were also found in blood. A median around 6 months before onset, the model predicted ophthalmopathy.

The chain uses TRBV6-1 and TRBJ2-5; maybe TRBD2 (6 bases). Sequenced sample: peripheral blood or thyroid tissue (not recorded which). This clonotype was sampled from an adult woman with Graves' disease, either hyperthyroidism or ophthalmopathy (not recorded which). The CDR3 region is CASLAGPAETQYF. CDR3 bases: TGTGCCAGCCTCGCGGGACCTGCGGAGACCCAGTACTTC.